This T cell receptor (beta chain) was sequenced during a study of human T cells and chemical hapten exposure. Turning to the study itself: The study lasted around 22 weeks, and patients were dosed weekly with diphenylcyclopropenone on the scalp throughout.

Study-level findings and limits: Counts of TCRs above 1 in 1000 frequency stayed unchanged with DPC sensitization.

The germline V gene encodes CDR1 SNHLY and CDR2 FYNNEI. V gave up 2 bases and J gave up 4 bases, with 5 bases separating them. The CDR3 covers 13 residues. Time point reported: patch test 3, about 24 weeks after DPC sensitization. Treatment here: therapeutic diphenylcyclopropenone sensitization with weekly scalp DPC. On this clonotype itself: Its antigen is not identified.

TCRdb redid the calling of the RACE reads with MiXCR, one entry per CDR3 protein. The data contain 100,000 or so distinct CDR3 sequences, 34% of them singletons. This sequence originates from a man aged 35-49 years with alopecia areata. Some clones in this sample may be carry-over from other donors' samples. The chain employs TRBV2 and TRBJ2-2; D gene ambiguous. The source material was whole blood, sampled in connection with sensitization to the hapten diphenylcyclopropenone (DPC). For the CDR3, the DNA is TGTGCCAGCAGTGAAAGATTCACCGGGGAGCTGTTTTTT. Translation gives CASSERFTGELFF.